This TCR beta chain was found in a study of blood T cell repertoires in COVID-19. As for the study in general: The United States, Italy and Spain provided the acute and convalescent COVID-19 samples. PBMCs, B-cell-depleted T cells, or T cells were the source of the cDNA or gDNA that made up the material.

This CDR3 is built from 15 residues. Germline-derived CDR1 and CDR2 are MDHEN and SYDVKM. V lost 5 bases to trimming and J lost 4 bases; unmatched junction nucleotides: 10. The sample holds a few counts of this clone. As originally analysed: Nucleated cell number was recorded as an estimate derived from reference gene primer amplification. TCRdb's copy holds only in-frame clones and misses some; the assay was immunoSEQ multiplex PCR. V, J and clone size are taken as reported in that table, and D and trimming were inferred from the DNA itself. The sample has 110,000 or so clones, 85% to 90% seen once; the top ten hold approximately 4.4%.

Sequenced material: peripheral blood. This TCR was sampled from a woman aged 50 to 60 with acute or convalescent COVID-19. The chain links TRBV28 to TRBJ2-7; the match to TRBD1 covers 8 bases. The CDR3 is CASSGQGRGLYEQYF. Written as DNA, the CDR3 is TGTGCCAGCAGTGGACAGGGAAGAGGGCTATACGAGCAGTACTTC.